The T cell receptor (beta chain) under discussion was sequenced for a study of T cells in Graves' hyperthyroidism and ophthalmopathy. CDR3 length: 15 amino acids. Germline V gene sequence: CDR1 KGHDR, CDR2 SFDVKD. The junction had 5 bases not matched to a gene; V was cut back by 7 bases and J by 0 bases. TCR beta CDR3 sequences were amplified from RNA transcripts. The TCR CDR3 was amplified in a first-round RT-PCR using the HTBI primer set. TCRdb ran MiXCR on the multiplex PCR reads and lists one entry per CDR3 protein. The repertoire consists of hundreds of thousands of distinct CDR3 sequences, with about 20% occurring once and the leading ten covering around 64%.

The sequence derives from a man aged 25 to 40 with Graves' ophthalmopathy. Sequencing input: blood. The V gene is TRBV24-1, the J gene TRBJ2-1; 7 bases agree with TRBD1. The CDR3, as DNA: TGTGCCACCAGCCTGGACAGGAGCTCCTACAATGAGCAGTTCTTC. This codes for CATSLDRSSYNEQFF.